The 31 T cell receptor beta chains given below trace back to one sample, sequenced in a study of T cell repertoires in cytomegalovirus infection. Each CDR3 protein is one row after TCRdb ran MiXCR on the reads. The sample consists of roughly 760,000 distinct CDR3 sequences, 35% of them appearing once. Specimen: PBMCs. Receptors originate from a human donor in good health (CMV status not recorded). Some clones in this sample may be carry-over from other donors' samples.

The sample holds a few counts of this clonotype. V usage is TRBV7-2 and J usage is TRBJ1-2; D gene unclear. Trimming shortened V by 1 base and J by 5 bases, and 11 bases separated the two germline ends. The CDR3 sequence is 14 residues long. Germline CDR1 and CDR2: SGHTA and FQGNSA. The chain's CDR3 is CASSLESGEYGYTF. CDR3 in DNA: TGTGCCAGCAGCTTAGAATCCGGGGAATATGGCTACACCTTC.

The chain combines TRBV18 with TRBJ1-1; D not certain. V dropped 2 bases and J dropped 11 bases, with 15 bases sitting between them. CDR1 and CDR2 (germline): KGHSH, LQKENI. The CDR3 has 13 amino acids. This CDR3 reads CASSPVKPLAAFF. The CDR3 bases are TGTGCCAGCTCACCAGTTAAACCCCTTGCCGCTTTCTTT.

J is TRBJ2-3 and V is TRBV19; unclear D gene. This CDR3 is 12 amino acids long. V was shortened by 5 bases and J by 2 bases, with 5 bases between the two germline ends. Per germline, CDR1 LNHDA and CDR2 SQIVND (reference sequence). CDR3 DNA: TGTGCCAGTAGTGGGTACACAGATACGCAGTATTTT. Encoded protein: CASSGYTDTQYF.

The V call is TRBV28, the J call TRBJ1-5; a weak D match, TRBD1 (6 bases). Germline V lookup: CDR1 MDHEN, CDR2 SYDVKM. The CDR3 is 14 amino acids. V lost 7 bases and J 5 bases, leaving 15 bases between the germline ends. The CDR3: CASTMTQGYQPQHF. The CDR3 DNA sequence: TGTGCCAGCACCATGACCCAGGGGTATCAGCCCCAGCATTTT.

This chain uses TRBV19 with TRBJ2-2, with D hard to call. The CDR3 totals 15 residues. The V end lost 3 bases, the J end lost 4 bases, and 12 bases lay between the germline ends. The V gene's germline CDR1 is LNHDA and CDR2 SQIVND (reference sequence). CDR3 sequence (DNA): TGTGCCAGTAGTATCTGGCGGTCGGGCACCGGGGAGCTGTTTTTT. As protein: CASSIWRSGTGELFF. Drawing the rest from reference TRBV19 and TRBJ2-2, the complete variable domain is DGGITQSPKYLFRKEGQNVTLSCEQNLNHDAMYWYRQDPGQGLRLIYYSQIVNDFQKGDIAEGYSVSREKKESFPLTVTSAQKNPTAFYLCASSIWRSGTGELFFGEGSRLTVL.

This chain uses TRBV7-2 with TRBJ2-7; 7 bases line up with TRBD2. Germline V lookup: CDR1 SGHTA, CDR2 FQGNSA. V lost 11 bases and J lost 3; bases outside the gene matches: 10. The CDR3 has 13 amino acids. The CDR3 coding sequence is TGTGCCTCTGGGGAGGGCCTATTCTACGAGCAGTACTTC. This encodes CASGEGLFYEQYF.

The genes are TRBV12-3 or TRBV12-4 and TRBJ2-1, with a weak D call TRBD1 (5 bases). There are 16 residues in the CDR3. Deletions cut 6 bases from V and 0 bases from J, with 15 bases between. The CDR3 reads CASSLSTGPSYNEQFF. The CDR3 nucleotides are TGTGCCAGCAGCCTCTCAACAGGACCCTCCTACAATGAGCAGTTCTTC.

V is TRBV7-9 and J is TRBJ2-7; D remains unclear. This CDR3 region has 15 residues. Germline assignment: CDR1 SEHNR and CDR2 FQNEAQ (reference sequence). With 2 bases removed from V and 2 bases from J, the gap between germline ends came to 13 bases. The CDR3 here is CASSLRESTTYEQYF. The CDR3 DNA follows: TGTGCCAGCAGCTTAAGAGAAAGTACCACCTACGAGCAGTACTTC.

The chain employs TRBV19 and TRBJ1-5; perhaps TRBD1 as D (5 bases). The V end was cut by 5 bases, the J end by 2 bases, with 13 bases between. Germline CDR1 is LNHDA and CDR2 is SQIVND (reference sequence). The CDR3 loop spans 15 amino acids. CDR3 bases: TGTGCCAGTAGTGGGAGTTACAGGCGCAATCAGCCCCAGCATTTT. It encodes CASSGSYRRNQPQHF.

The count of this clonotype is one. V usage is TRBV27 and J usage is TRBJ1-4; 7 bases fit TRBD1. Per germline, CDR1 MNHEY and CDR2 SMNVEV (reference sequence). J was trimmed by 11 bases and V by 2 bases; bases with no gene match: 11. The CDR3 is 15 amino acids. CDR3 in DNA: TGTGCCAGCAGTTTAGGGGGCGGACAGGCTGAGAAACTGTTTTTT. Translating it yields CASSLGGGQAEKLFF. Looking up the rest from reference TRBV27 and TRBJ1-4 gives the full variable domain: EAQVTQNPRYLITVTGKKLTVTCSQNMNHEYMSWYRQDPGLGLRQIYYSMNVEVTDKGDVPEGYKVSRKEKRNFPLILESPSPNQTSLYFCASSLGGGQAEKLFFGSGTQLSVL.

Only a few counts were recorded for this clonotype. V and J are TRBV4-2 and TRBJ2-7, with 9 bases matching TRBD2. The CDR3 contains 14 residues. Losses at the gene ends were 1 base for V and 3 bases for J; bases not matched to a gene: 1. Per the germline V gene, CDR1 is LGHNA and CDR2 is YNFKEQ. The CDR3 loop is CASSQGSGSYEQYF. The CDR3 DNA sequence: TGTGCCAGCAGCCAAGGTAGCGGGAGCTACGAGCAGTACTTC.

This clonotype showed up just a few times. CDR3 in amino acids: CASSPNHPTSGSENKLDEQYF. The DNA for the CDR3 is TGTGCCAGCAGCCCCAATCATCCTACTAGCGGGAGCGAAAATAAGCTCGACGAGCAGTACTTC. The chain couples TRBV7-9 to TRBJ2-7, with 11 bases lining up with TRBD2. The CDR3 is made up of 21 amino acids. Losses at the gene ends were 5 bases for V and 5 bases for J; bases not matched to a gene: 26. Germline CDR1 reads SEHNR; CDR2 reads FQNEAQ (reference sequence).

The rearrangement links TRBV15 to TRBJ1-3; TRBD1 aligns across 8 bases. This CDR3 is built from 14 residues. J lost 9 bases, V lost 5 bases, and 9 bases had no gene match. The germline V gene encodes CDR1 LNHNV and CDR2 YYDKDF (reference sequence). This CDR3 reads CATSPDRGRGTIYF. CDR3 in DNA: TGTGCCACCAGCCCCGACAGGGGAAGGGGCACCATATATTTT.

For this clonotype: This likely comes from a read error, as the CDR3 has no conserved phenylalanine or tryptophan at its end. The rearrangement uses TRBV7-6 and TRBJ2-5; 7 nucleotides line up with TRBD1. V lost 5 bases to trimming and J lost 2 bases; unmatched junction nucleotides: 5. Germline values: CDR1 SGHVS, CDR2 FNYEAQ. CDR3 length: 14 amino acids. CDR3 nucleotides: TGTGCCAGCAGCAATACAGGGGTTCAAGAGACCCAGTACTTA. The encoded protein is CASSNTGVQETQYL.

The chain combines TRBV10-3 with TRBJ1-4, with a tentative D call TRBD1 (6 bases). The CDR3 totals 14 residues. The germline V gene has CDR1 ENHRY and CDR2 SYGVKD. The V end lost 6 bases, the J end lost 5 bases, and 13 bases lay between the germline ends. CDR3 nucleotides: TGTGCCATCAGATCCGCAGGGGTCAATGAAAAACTGTTTTTT. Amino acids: CAIRSAGVNEKLFF.

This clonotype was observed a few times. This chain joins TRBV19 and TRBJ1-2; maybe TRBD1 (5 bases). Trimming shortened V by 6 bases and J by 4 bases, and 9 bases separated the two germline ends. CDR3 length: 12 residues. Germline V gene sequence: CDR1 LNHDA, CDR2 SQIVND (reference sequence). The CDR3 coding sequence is TGTGCCAGTAGAAGGGGTGCCTATGGCTACACCTTC. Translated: CASRRGAYGYTF.

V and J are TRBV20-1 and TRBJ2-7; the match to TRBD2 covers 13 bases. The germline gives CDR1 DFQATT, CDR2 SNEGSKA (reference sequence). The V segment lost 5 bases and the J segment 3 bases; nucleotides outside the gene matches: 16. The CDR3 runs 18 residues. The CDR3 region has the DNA TGCAGTGCTTCCAGGACTAGCGGGAGTGGTTTGCAAGTCTACGAGCAGTACTTC. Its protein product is CSASRTSGSGLQVYEQYF.

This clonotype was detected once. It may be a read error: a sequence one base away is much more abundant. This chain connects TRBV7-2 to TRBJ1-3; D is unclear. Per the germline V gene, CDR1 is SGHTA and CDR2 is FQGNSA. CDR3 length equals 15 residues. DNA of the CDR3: TGTGCCACCAGCGAAGGACGGAACTCTGGAAACACCATATATTTT. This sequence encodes CATSEGRNSGNTIYF.

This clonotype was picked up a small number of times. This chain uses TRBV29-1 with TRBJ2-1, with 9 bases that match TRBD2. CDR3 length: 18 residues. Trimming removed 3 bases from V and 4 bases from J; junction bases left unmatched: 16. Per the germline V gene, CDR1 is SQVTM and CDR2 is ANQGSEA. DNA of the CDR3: TGCAGCGTTGAGTCAAAACTAGCGGGCTCTCTTTCATACAATGAGCAGTTCTTC. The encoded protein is CSVESKLAGSLSYNEQFF.

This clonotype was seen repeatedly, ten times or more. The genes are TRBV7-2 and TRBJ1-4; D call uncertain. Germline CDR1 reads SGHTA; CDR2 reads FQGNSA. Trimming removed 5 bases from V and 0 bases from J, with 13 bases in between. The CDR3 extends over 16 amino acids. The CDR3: CASSLQGGATNEKLFF. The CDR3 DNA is TGTGCCAGCAGCCTACAAGGCGGGGCAACTAATGAAAAACTGTTTTTT.

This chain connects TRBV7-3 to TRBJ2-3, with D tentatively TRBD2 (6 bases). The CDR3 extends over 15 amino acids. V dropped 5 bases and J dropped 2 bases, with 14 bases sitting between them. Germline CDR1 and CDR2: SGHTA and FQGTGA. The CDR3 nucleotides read TGTGCCAGCAGCCCCCAGGGACTGTCCACAGATACGCAGTATTTT. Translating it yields CASSPQGLSTDTQYF. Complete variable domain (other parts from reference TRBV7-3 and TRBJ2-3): GAGVSQTPSNKVTEKGKYVELRCDPISGHTALYWYRQSLGQGPEFLIYFQGTGAADDSGLPNDRFFAVRPEGSVSTLKIQRTERGDSAVYLCASSPQGLSTDTQYFGPGTRLTVL.

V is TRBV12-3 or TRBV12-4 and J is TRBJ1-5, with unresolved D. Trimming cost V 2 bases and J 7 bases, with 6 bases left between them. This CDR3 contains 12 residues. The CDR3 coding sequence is TGTGCCAGCAGTTTACCCCCCCAGCCCCAGCATTTT. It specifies CASSLPPQPQHF.

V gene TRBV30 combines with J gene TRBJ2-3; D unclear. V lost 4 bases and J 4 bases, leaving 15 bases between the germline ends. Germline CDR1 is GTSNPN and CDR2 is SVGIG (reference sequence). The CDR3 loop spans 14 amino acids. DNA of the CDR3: TGTGCCTGGACCAAAGGTTCGTCCCCAGATACGCAGTATTTT. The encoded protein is CAWTKGSSPDTQYF.

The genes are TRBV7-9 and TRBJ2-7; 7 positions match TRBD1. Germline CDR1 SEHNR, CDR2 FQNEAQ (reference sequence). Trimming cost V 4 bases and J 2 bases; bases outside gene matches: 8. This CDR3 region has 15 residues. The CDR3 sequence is CASSSRGQAPYEQYF. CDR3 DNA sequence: TGTGCCAGCAGCTCCCGAGGACAGGCGCCCTACGAGCAGTACTTC.

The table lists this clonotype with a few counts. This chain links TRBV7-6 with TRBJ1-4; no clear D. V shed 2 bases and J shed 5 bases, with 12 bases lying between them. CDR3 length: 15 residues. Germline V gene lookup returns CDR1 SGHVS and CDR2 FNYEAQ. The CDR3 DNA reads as TGTGCCAGCAGCTTATCCGGGGTGGGGAATGAAAAACTGTTTTTT. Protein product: CASSLSGVGNEKLFF.

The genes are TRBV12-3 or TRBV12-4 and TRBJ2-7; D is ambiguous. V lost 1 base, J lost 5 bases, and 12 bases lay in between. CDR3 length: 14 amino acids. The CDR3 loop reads CASSLGQRRNEQYF. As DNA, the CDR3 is TGTGCCAGCAGTTTAGGGCAGCGTAGGAACGAGCAGTACTTC.

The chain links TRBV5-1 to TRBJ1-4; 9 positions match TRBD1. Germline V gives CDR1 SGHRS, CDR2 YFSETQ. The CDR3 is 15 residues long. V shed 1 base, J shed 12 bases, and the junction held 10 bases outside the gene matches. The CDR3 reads CASSLWDRVQDQLFF. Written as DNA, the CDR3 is TGCGCCAGCAGCTTGTGGGACAGGGTCCAAGATCAACTGTTTTTT.

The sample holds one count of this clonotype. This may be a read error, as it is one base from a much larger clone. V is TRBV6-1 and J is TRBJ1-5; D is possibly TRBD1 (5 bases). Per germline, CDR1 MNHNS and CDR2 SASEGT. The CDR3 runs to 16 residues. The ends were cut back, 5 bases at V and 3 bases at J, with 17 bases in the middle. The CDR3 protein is CASSRRSGTVNQPQHF. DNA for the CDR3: TGTGCCAGCAGTCGGCGAAGCGGGACGGTCAATCAGCCCCAGCATTTT.

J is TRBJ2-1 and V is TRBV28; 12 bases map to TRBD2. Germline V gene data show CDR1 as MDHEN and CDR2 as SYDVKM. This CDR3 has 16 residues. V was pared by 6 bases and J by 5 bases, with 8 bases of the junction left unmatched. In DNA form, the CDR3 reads TGTGCCAGCAGCGACCCGACTAGCGGGAGACACAATGAGCAGTTCTTC. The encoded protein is CASSDPTSGRHNEQFF.

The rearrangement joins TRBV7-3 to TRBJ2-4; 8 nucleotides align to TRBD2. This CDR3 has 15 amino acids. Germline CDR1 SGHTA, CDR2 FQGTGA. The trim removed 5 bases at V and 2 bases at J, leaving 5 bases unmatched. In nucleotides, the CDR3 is TGTGCCAGCAGCCCGGCGGGAGGTTCCAAAAACATTCAGTACTTC. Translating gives CASSPAGGSKNIQYF.

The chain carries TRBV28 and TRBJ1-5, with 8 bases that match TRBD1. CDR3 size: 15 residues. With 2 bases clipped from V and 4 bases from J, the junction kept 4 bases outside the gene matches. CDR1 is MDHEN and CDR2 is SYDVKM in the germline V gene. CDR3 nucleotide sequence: TGTGCCAGCAGTTTAGGGGACAGGATGAATCAGCCCCAGCATTTT. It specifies CASSLGDRMNQPQHF.